This T cell receptor (beta chain) derives from a study of blood T cell repertoires in COVID-19. Across the study: PBMCs, B-cell-depleted T cells, or T cells provided the cDNA or gDNA that made up the material.

The CDR3 is 15 amino acids. With 3 bases removed from V and 2 bases from J, the gap between germline ends came to 8 bases. CDR1 MDHEN and CDR2 SYDVKM come from the germline V gene. Original processing notes: The assay estimated nucleated cells by amplifying reference gene primers. Libraries were prepared by immunoSEQ multiplex PCR; TCRdb keeps only in-frame clonotypes and omits some of them. V, J and clone size were drawn from that table, and D and trimming were deduced from the DNA. The sample holds about 180,000 clones, roughly 88% seen once. This TCR came from a young woman who had recovered from COVID-19. The V gene is TRBV28, the J gene TRBJ2-6; D possibly corresponds to TRBD1 (6 bases). The specimen sequenced was PBMCs or T cells enriched from blood (not recorded which). In nucleotides, the CDR3 is TGTGCCAGCAGTTTGGGGGCTACTGGGGCCAACGTCCTGACTTTC. Amino acids: CASSLGATGANVLTF. Complete variable domain (other parts from reference TRBV28 and TRBJ2-6): DVKVTQSSRYLVKRTGEKVFLECVQDMDHENMFWYRQDPGLGLRLIYFSYDVKMKEKGDIPEGYSVSREKKERFSLILESASTNQTSMYLCASSLGATGANVLTFGAGSRLTVL.